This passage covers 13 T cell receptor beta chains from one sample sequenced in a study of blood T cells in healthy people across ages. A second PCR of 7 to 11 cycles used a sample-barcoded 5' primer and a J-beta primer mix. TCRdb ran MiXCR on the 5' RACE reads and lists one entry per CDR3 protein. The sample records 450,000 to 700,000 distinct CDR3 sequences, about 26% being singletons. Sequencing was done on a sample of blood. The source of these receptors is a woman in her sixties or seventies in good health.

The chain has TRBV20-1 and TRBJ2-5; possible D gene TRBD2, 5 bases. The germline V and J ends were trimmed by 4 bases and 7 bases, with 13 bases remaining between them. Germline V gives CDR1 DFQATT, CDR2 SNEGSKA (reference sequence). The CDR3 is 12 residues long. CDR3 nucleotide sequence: TGCAGTGCTACAGAAGACCGGGGGACCCAGTACTTC. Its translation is CSATEDRGTQYF.

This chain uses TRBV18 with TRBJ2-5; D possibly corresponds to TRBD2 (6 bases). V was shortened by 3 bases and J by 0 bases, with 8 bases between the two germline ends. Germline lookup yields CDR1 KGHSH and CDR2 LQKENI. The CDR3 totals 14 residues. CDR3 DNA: TGTGCCAGCTCACCCAGCGGGTACCAAGAGACCCAGTACTTC. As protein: CASSPSGYQETQYF.

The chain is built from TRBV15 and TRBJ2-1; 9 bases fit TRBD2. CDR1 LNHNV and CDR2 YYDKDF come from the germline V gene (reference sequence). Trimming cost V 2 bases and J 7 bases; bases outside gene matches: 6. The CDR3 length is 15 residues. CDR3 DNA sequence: TGTGCCACCAGCAGACATAGCGGGGGCAGGAATGAGCAGTTCTTC. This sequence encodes CATSRHSGGRNEQFF.

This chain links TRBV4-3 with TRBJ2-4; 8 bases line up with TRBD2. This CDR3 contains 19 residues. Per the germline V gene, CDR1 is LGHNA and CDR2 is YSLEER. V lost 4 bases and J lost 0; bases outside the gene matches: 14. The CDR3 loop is CASSRALRAGDPAKNIQYF. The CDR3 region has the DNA TGCGCCAGCAGCCGAGCTCTCCGAGCGGGGGACCCAGCCAAAAACATTCAGTACTTC.

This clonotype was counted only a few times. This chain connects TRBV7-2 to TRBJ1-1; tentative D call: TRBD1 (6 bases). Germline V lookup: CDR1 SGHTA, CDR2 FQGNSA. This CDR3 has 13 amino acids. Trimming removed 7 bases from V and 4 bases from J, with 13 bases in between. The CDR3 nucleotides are TGTGCCAGCACCCGAGGGACATTCACTGAAGCTTTCTTT. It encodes CASTRGTFTEAFF. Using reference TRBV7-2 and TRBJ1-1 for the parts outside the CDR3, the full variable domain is GAGVSQSPSNKVTEKGKDVELRCDPISGHTALYWYRQSLGQGLEFLIYFQGNSAPDKSGLPSDRFSAERTGGSVSTLTIQRTQQEDSAVYLCASTRGTFTEAFFGQGTRLTVV.

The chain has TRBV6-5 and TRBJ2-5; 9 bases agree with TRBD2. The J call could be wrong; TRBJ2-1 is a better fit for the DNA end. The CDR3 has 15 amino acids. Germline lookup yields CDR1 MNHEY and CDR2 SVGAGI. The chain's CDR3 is CASSYSSGGTLKQFF. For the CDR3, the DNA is TGTGCCAGCAGTTACAGTAGCGGGGGCACGCTGAAACAGTTCTTC.

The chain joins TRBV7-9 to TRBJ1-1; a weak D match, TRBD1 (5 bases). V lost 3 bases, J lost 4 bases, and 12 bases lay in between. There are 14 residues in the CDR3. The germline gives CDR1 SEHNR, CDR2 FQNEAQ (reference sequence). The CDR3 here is CASSFIEGLTEAFF. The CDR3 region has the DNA TGTGCCAGCAGCTTCATCGAGGGGCTCACTGAAGCTTTCTTT.

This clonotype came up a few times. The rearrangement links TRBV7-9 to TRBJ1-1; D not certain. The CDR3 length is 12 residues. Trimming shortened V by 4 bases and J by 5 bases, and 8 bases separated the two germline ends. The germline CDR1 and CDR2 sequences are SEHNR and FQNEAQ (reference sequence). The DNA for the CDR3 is TGTGCCAGCAGCTGGGCGGGGACTGAAGCTTTCTTT. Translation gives CASSWAGTEAFF. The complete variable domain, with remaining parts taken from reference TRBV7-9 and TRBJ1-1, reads DTGVSQNPRHKITKRGQNVTFRCDPISEHNRLYWYRQTLGQGPEFLTYFQNEAQLEKSRLLSDRFSAERPKGSFSTLEIQRTEQGDSAMYLCASSWAGTEAFFGQGTRLTVV.

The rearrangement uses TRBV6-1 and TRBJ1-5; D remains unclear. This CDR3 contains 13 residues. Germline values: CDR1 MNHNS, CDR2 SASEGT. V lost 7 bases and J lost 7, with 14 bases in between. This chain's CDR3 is CASTVFSQQPQHF. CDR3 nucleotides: TGTGCCAGCACGGTCTTCTCACAGCAGCCCCAGCATTTT.

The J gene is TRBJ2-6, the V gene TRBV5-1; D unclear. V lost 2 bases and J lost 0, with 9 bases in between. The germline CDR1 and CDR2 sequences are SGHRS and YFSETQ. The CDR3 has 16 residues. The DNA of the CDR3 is TGCGCCAGCAGCTTTGGGCGGTCCTCTGGGGCCAACGTCCTGACTTTC. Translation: CASSFGRSSGANVLTF.

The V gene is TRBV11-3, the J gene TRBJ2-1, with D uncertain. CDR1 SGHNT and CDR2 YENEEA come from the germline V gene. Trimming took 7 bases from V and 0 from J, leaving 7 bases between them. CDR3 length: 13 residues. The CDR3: CASMRSSYNEQFF. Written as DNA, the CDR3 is TGTGCCAGCATGCGCAGCTCCTACAATGAGCAGTTCTTC.

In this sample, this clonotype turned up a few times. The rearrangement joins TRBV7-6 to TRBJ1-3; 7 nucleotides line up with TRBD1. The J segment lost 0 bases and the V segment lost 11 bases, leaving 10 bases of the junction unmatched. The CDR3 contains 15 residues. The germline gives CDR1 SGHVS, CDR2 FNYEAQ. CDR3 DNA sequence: TGTGCCTGCAACCGGGGACAGAGCTCTGGAAACACCATATATTTT. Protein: CACNRGQSSGNTIYF. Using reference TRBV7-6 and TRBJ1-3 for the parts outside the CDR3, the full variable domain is GAGVSQSPRYKVTKRGQDVALRCDPISGHVSLYWYRQALGQGPEFLTYFNYEAQQDKSGLPNDRFSAERPEGSISTLTIQRTEQRDSAMYRCACNRGQSSGNTIYFGEGSWLTVV.

CDR3 coding DNA: TGCGCCAGCAGCGTAACAGGGTCCCCCAACACTGAAGCTTTCTTT. Translation gives CASSVTGSPNTEAFF. The chain is built from TRBV5-1 and TRBJ1-1; tentatively, D is TRBD1 (6 bases). Germline CDR1 SGHRS, CDR2 YFSETQ. Trimming removed 4 bases from V and 2 bases from J, with 15 bases in between. The CDR3 runs to 15 residues.